The following is a T cell receptor (beta chain) sequence with its context. The target antigen is unknown. The isolated RNA, all of it, was reverse transcribed, so expressed TCRB transcripts were what got sequenced. Assay: immunoSEQ multiplex PCR; the TCRdb copy retains only in-frame clones and omits some. Of around 140,000 clones listed, about an eighth are singletons. One heparinised blood draw, averaging about 0.11 L, came from each donor. Purity above 98% was achieved in all sorted populations. This CDR3 comprises 14 residues. From germline, CDR1 is SNHLY and CDR2 FYNNEI. The junction had 3 bases not matched to a gene; V was cut back by 7 bases and J by 0 bases. The sample belongs to a study of beta chain features in type 1 diabetes. Broader study findings: Moderate but significant shortening of TCRB CDR3s was recorded in all four CD4+ subsets from Type 1 diabetes patients.

The chain is built from TRBV2 and TRBJ2-3, with 8 bases identical to TRBD2. The sequence was obtained from a man aged 18 to 35 with type 1 diabetes. Sequencing was carried out using central memory CD4+ T cells from blood. The DNA of the CDR3 is TGTGCCAGCATACGGGGGGGTAGCACAGATACGCAGTATTTT. Residues: CASIRGGSTDTQYF.